This TCR beta chain was identified during a study of CD8 T cells in ankylosing spondylitis. This clonotype was observed a few times. What it binds is not known. Looked up from germline, CDR1 is MDHEN and CDR2 is SYDVKM. The CDR3 length is 13 residues. With V trimmed by 6 bases and J by 6 bases, 4 bases remained unmatched. Broader study findings: From matched ankylosing spondylitis synovial fluid, disease-linked clones were reportedly recovered at significantly enriched levels. A TCR beta motif made of about eight highly homologous variants seemed typical of ankylosing spondylitis blood.

MiXCR, applied by TCRdb to the 5' RACE reads, yields one record per CDR3 protein. The profile shows some 840,000 distinct CDR3 sequences, 12% of them singletons. This clonotype was sampled from a male donor with ankylosing spondylitis. The chain joins TRBV28 to TRBJ1-2; 10 nucleotides align to TRBD1. Sequenced: blood, either unsorted or a sorted T cell fraction (not recorded which). The CDR3 coding sequence is TGTGCCAGCAGCCGGGACAGGGGCGATGGCTACACCTTC. This gives the protein CASSRDRGDGYTF.